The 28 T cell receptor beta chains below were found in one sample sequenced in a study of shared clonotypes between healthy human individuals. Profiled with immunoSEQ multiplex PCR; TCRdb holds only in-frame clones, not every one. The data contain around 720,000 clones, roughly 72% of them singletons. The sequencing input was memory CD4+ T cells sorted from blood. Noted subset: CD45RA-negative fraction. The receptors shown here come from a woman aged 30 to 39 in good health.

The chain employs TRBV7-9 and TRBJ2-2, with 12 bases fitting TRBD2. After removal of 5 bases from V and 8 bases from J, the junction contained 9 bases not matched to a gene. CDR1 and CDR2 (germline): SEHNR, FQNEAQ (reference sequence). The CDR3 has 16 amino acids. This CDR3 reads CASSPLAGGYLGELFF. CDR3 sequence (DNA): TGTGCCAGCAGCCCACTAGCGGGAGGATACTTGGGGGAGCTGTTTTTT.

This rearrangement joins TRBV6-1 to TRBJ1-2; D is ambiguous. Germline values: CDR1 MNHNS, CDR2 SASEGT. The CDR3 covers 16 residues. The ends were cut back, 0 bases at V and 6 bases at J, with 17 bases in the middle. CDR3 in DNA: TGTGCCAGCAGTGAAGCGCTTGGTTGGGGAGAGAATGGCTACACCTTC. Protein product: CASSEALGWGENGYTF.

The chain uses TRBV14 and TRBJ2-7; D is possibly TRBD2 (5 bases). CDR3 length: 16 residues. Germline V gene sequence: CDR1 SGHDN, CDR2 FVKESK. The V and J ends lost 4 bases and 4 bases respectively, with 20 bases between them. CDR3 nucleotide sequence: TGTGCCAGCAGCCTCGAGCGTTCAGCGGTGGGGTACGAGCAGTACTTC. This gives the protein CASSLERSAVGYEQYF.

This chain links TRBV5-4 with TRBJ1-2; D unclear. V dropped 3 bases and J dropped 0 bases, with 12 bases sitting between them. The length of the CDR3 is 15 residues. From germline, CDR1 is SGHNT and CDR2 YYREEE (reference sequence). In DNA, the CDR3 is TGTGCCAGCAGCTGGACTTACAAAACTAACTATGGCTACACCTTC. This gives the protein CASSWTYKTNYGYTF.

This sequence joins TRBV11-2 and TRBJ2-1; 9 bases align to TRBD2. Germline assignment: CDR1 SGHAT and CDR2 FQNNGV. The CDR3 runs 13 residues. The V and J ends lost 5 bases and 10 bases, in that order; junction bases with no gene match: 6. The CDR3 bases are TGTGCCAGCAGCGCGGGACTAGCCGTAGAGCAGTTCTTC. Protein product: CASSAGLAVEQFF.

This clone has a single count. As DNA, the CDR3 is TGTGCCAGCAGTTCGGCCGGGAGTGTCTACAATGAGCAGTTCTTC. Translation: CASSSAGSVYNEQFF. The gene calls are TRBV28 and TRBJ2-1; D may be TRBD2 (6 bases). Trimming took 4 bases from V and 3 from J, leaving 13 bases between them. The CDR3 has 15 residues. Germline V lookup: CDR1 MDHEN, CDR2 SYDVKM.

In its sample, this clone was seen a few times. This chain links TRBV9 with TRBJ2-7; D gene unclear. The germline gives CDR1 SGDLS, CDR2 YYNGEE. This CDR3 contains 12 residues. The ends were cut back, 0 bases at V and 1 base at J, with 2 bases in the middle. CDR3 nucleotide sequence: TGTGCCAGCAGCGTAGTTTCCTACGAGCAGTACTTC. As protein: CASSVVSYEQYF.

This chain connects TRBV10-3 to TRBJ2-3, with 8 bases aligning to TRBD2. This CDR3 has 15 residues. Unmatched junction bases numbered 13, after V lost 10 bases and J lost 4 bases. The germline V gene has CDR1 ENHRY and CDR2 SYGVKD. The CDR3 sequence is CATAGGKEGSDTQYF. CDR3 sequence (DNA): TGTGCCACCGCGGGGGGAAAAGAGGGTTCAGATACGCAGTATTTT.

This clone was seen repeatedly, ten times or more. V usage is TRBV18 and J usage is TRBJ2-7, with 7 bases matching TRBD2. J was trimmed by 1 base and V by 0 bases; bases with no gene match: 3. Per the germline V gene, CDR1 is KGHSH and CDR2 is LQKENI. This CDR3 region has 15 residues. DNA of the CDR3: TGTGCCAGCTCACCACCTAGCGGGCAATCCTACGAGCAGTACTTC. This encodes CASSPPSGQSYEQYF.

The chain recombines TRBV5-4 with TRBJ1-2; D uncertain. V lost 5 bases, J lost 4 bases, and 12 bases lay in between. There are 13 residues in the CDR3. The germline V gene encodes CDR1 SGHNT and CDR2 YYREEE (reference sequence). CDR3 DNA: TGTGCCAGCAGACCGACACCTCTCTATGGCTACACCTTC. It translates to CASRPTPLYGYTF. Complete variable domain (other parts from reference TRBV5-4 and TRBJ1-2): ETGVTQSPTHLIKTRGQQVTLRCSSQSGHNTVSWYQQALGQGPQFIFQYYREEENGRGNFPPRFSGLQFPNYSSELNVNALELDDSALYLCASRPTPLYGYTFGSGTRLTVV.

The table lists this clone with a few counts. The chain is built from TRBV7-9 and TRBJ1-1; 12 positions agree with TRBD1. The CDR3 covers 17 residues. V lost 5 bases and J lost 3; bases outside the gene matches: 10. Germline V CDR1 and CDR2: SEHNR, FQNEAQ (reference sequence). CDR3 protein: CASSPGQGARLDTEAFF. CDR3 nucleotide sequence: TGTGCCAGCAGCCCGGGACAGGGGGCAAGGTTGGACACTGAAGCTTTCTTT.

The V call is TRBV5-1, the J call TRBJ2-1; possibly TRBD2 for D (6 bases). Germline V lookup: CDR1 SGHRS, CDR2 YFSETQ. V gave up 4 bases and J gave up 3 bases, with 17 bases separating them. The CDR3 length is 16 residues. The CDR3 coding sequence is TGCGCCAGCAGCGGAATCGCGGGAACCCTCTACAATGAGCAGTTCTTC. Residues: CASSGIAGTLYNEQFF.

The CDR3 region is CASSPGGGRATYEQYF. The CDR3 DNA is TGTGCCAGCAGCCCCGGGGGGGGAAGGGCTACCTACGAGCAGTACTTC. This chain joins TRBV28 and TRBJ2-7; TRBD2 matches at 8 bases. The CDR3 has 16 residues. Germline CDR1 is MDHEN and CDR2 is SYDVKM. Losses at the gene ends were 6 bases for V and 2 bases for J; bases not matched to a gene: 12.

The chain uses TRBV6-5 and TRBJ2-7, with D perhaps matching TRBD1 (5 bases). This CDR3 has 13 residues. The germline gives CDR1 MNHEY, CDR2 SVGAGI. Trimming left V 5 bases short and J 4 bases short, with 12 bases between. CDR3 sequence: CASSPPGLYEQYF. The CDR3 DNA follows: TGTGCCAGCAGTCCCCCAGGGTTGTACGAGCAGTACTTC.

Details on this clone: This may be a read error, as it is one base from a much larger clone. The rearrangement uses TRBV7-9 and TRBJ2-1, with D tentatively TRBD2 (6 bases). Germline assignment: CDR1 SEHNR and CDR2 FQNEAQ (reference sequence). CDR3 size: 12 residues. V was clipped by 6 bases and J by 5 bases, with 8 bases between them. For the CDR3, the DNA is TGTGCCAGCAGGGGAGGCCACAATGAGCAGTTCTTC. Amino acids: CASRGGHNEQFF.

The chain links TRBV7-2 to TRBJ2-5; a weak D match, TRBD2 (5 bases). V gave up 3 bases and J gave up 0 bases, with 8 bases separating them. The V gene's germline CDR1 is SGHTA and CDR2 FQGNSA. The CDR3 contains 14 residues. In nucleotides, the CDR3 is TGTGCCAGCAGCTTCGCCGGGGACCAAGAGACCCAGTACTTC. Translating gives CASSFAGDQETQYF.

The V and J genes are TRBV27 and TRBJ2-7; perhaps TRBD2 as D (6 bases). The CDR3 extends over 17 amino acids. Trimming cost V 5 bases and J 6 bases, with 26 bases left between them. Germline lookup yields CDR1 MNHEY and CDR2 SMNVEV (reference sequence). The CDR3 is CASSQAIYRLAFREQYF. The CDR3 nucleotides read TGTGCCAGCAGTCAAGCAATTTATCGGCTAGCGTTTCGCGAGCAGTACTTC.

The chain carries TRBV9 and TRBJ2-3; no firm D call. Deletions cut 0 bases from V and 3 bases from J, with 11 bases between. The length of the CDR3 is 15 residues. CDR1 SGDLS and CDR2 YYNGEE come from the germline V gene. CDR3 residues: CASSVDRAWTDTQYF. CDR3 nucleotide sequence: TGTGCCAGCAGCGTAGATCGGGCGTGGACAGATACGCAGTATTTT.

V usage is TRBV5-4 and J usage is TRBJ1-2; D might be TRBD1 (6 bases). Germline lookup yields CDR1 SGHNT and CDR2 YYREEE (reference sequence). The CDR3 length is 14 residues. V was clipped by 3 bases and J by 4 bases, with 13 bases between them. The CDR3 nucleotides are TGTGCCAGCAGCTCACAACAGGGCGCCTATGGCTACACCTTC. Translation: CASSSQQGAYGYTF. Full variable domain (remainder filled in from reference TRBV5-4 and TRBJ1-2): ETGVTQSPTHLIKTRGQQVTLRCSSQSGHNTVSWYQQALGQGPQFIFQYYREEENGRGNFPPRFSGLQFPNYSSELNVNALELDDSALYLCASSSQQGAYGYTFGSGTRLTVV.

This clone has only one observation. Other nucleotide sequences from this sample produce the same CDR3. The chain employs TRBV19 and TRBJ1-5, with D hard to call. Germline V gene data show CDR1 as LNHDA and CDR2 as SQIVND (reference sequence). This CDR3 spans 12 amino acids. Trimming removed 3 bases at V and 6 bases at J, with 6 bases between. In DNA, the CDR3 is TGTGCCAGTAGTATTCTAAGTCAGCCCCAGCATTTT. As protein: CASSILSQPQHF.

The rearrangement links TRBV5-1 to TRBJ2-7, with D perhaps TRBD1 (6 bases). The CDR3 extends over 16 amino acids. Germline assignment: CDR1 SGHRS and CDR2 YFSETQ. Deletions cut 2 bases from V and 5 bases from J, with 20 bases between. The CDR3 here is CASSLATGTYRDEQYF. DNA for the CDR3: TGCGCCAGCAGCTTAGCTACTGGGACGTACAGGGACGAGCAGTACTTC.

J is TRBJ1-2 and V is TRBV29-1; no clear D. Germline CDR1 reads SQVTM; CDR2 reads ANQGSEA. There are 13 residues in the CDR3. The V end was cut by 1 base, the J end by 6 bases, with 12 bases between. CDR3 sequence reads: CSVEGWDEDGYTF. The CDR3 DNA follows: TGCAGCGTTGAAGGTTGGGATGAGGATGGCTACACCTTC. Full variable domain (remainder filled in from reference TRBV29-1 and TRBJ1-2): SAVISQKPSRDICQRGTSLTIQCQVDSQVTMMFWYRQQPGQSLTLIATANQGSEATYESGFVIDKFPISRPNLTFSTLTVSNMSPEDSSIYLCSVEGWDEDGYTFGSGTRLTVV.

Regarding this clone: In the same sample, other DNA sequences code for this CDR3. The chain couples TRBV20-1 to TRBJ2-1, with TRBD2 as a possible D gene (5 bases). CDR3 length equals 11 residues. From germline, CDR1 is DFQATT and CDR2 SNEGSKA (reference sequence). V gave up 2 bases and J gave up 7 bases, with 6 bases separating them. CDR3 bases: TGCAGTGCTAGATCGGGGAATGAGCAGTTCTTC. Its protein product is CSARSGNEQFF.

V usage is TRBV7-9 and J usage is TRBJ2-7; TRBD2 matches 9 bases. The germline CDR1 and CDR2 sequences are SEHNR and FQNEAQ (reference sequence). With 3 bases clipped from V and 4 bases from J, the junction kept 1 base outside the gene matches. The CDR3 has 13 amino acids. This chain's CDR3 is CASSLGLAYEQYF. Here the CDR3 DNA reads TGTGCCAGCAGCTTGGGACTAGCTTACGAGCAGTACTTC.

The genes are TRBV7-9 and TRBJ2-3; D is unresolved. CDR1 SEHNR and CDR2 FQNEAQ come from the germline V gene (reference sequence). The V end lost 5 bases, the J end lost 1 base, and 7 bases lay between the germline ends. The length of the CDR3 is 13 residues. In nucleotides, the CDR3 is TGTGCCAGCAGCCCCTTTGGCACAGATACGCAGTATTTT. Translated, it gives CASSPFGTDTQYF.

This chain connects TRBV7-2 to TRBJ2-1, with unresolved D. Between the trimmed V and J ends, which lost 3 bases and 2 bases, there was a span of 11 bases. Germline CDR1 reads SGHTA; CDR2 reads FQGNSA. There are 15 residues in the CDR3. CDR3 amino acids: CASSFKTSPYNEQFF. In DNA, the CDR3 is TGTGCCAGCAGCTTTAAGACATCCCCCTACAATGAGCAGTTCTTC.

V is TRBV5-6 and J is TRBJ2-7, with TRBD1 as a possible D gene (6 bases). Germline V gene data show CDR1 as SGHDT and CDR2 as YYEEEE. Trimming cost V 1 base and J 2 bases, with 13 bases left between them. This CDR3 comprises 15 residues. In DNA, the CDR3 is TGTGCCAGCAGCTTGAGGGGGAGACGGGCCTACGAGCAGTACTTC. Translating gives CASSLRGRRAYEQYF.

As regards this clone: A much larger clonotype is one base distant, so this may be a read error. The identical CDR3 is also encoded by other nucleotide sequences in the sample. In nucleotides, the CDR3 is TGTGCCAGCAGCCTATATAGCAATCAGCCCCAGCATTTT. Amino acid sequence: CASSLYSNQPQHF. This chain connects TRBV28 to TRBJ1-5; D unresolved. The CDR3 sequence is 13 residues long. Germline V lookup: CDR1 MDHEN, CDR2 SYDVKM. The ends were cut back, 6 bases at V and 0 bases at J, with 6 bases in the middle.